The TCR beta chain described here comes from a study of T cell changes during pregnancy in multiple sclerosis. Assay used: immunoSEQ multiplex PCR; TCRdb lists only in-frame clones, some missing. The sample lists some 97,000 clones; roughly 90% were seen once. In germline, CDR1 is SGHRS, CDR2 YFSETQ. The CDR3 contains 15 residues. The germline V and J ends were trimmed by 0 bases and 5 bases, with 14 bases remaining between them. The clonotype originates from a female donor with multiple sclerosis, enrolled in a pregnancy study. V and J are TRBV5-1 and TRBJ2-5; D perhaps matches TRBD1 (7 bases). The sample was peripheral blood, taken after pregnancy. The CDR3 loop is CASSLGRGHSETQYF. In nucleotides, the CDR3 is TGCGCCAGCAGCTTGGGGAGGGGGCATTCGGAGACCCAGTACTTC.